The 11 T cell receptor beta chains below were found in one sample sequenced in a study of cytomegalovirus exposure and HLA in healthy donors. PCR used 60 Vbeta primers and 13 Jbeta primers. This table comes from immunoSEQ multiplex PCR, and its TCRdb copy is limited to in-frame clones, with some not included. The table lists around 100,000 clones, 70% of them singletons, with around 8.2% in the top ten. The specimen was PBMCs. The source is a man aged 25-45 years in good health and CMV-seropositive.

In this sample, this clone turned up a few times. V gene TRBV5-5 combines with J gene TRBJ2-1, with a tentative D call TRBD2 (6 bases). The CDR3 consists of 19 residues. Between the trimmed V and J ends, which lost 2 bases and 4 bases, there was a span of 25 bases. CDR1 is SGHKS and CDR2 is YYEKEE in the germline V gene (reference sequence). The CDR3 is CASSFLGTRRSRGYNEQFF. The CDR3 DNA reads TGTGCCAGCAGCTTTTTGGGGACGAGGAGGTCCCGGGGGTACAATGAGCAGTTCTTC.

As to this clone: Distinct nucleotide sequences in the sample also encode this CDR3. This chain connects TRBV30 to TRBJ1-2; D not certain. Germline V CDR1 and CDR2: GTSNPN, SVGIG (reference sequence). The CDR3 has 11 residues. V lost 3 bases and J lost 8, with 10 bases in between. CDR3 residues: CAWSGGGGYTF. The DNA of the CDR3 is TGTGCCTGGAGCGGAGGAGGGGGCTACACCTTC.

The chain is built from TRBV7-2 and TRBJ1-5, with TRBD1 identical over 7 bases. The CDR3 extends over 14 amino acids. Germline V CDR1 and CDR2: SGHTA, FQGNSA. Trimming at V came to 1 base and at J to 4 bases, leaving 1 base not matched to a gene. DNA for the CDR3: TGTGCCAGCAGCTTAGAGGGGGCAAATCAGCCCCAGCATTTT. Its protein product is CASSLEGANQPQHF.

In its sample, this clone was seen a few times. This chain uses TRBV6-5 with TRBJ1-2; the match to TRBD1 covers 8 bases. Germline CDR1 reads MNHEY; CDR2 reads SVGAGI. The CDR3 sequence is 14 residues long. The V and J ends lost 5 bases and 0 bases, in that order; junction bases with no gene match: 2. CDR3 loop: CASSTDRANYGYTF. As DNA, the CDR3 is TGTGCCAGCAGTACGGACAGGGCTAACTATGGCTACACCTTC.

The rearrangement uses TRBV30 and TRBJ1-3, with D hard to call. V lost 6 bases, J lost 4 bases, and 13 bases lay in between. The CDR3 length is 13 residues. The germline CDR1 and CDR2 sequences are GTSNPN and SVGIG (reference sequence). The CDR3 sequence is CACYLTRGNTIYF. DNA for the CDR3: TGTGCCTGCTACCTAACGAGGGGAAACACCATATATTTT. Drawing the rest from reference TRBV30 and TRBJ1-3, the complete variable domain is SQTIHQWPATLVQPVGSPLSLECTVEGTSNPNLYWYRQAAGRGLQLLFYSVGIGQISSEVPQNLSASRPQDRQFILSSKKLLLSDSGFYLCACYLTRGNTIYFGEGSWLTVV.

The chain's CDR3 is CASSVGTGVGEKLFF. DNA for the CDR3: TGTGCCAGCAGCGTAGGGACAGGGGTAGGGGAAAAACTGTTTTTT. The genes are TRBV9 and TRBJ1-4; 9 bases match TRBD1. CDR1 is SGDLS and CDR2 is YYNGEE in the germline V gene. CDR3 length equals 15 residues. V gave up 0 bases and J gave up 8 bases; unmatched junction bases: 5.

Note on this clone: Other DNA sequences in the sample encode the same CDR3. The chain uses TRBV6-1 and TRBJ1-5; possibly TRBD1 for D (5 bases). The CDR3 sequence is 14 residues long. Germline CDR1 reads MNHNS; CDR2 reads SASEGT. The V and J ends lost 6 bases and 0 bases respectively, with 9 bases between them. The CDR3 bases are TGTGCCAGCAGCCGACAGTATAGCAATCAGCCCCAGCATTTT. This sequence encodes CASSRQYSNQPQHF.

This chain uses TRBV13 with TRBJ2-7; TRBD2 aligns across 10 bases. CDR1 and CDR2 from the germline V gene are PRHDT and FYEKMQ (reference sequence). There are 13 residues in the CDR3. Trimming took 5 bases from V and 3 from J; bases not matched to a gene: 1. The CDR3 nucleotides are TGTGCCAGCAGCAGACTAGCGGGCTACGAGCAGTACTTC. It yields the protein CASSRLAGYEQYF. The complete variable domain, with remaining parts taken from reference TRBV13 and TRBJ2-7, reads AAGVIQSPRHLIKEKRETATLKCYPIPRHDTVYWYQQGPGQDPQFLISFYEKMQSDKGSIPDRFSAQQFSDYHSELNMSSLELGDSALYFCASSRLAGYEQYFGPGTRLTVT.

This clone was seen more than once but under ten times. This sequence joins TRBV11-3 and TRBJ2-5; the match to TRBD1 covers 8 bases. Germline values: CDR1 SGHNT, CDR2 YENEEA. V was clipped by 4 bases and J by 4 bases; unmatched bases: 5. The CDR3 totals 14 residues. CDR3 protein: CASSSRDRRETQYF. CDR3 DNA sequence: TGTGCCAGCAGCTCCCGGGACAGGCGAGAGACCCAGTACTTC.

This clone was detected only once. The chain joins TRBV9 to TRBJ1-5; D possibly corresponds to TRBD1 (5 bases). Per the germline V gene, CDR1 is SGDLS and CDR2 is YYNGEE. This CDR3 has 15 amino acids. Trimming pared 3 bases from V and 6 bases from J, leaving 16 bases between. Here the CDR3 reads CASSAQEGAGQPQHF. Here the CDR3 DNA reads TGTGCCAGCAGCGCCCAAGAAGGGGCAGGTCAGCCCCAGCATTTT.

V and J are TRBV5-4 and TRBJ2-1, with D possibly matching TRBD1 (5 bases). V lost 5 bases to trimming and J lost 0 bases, with 12 bases between them. This CDR3 spans 15 amino acids. Germline V gene sequence: CDR1 SGHNT, CDR2 YYREEE (reference sequence). The CDR3 DNA reads as TGTGCCAGCAGAACCGACAGAAGCTCCTACAATGAGCAGTTCTTC. Encoded protein: CASRTDRSSYNEQFF.